The present TCR beta chain was sequenced within a study of PD-1 blockade in classical Hodgkin lymphoma. Study as a whole: Nivolumab 3 mg/kg was given intravenously every 2 weeks. General study points: Exclusion applied to patients who initiated nivolumab less than 1 year following ASCT. With respect to the repertoire differences, their causes, possibly disease activity or prior therapy, remain undefined. TCR diversity at baseline was reported to be reduced in newly diagnosed patients relative to healthy donors.

Clones were read by immunoSEQ multiplex PCR, and TCRdb kept only the in-frame ones, dropping some. The sample includes 9,500 to 14,000 clones, more than 75% of them seen just once. Turning to this clone: Its target is unknown. At one end the junction does not follow the germline gene, possibly because of a read error.

Every one of the patients relapsed after autologous stem cell transplantation (brentuximab vedotin exposure was variable). The sample consisted of peripheral blood mononuclear cells (PBMCs), taken at baseline. The source is a human donor with classical Hodgkin lymphoma.

The CDR3: CASSKREQGAYEF. The CDR3 DNA is TGTGCCAGCAGCAAGAGGGAGCAGGGGGCATATGAGTTC. This chain joins TRBV11-3 and TRBJ2-7, with TRBD1 matching 8 bases. Germline loops: CDR1 SGHNT, CDR2 YENEEA. The length of the CDR3 is 13 residues.